This T cell receptor beta chain was recorded in a study of blood T cell repertoires in COVID-19. About the study: Italy, Spain and the United States were the sources of the convalescent and acute COVID-19 samples.

The V gene's germline CDR1 is SEHNR and CDR2 FQNEAQ (reference sequence). V trimming: 3 bases; J trimming: 3 bases; junction bases outside the gene matches: 5. The CDR3 loop spans 15 amino acids. Generated by immunoSEQ multiplex PCR, the TCRdb table keeps only in-frame clones and is missing some. The sample yields 200,000 or so clones, roughly 80% seen once. This clonotype was sampled from a woman aged 65 to 85 with acute or convalescent COVID-19. Sequenced sample: peripheral blood. The rearrangement uses TRBV7-9 and TRBJ2-3; 8 nucleotides match TRBD2. The CDR3 DNA reads as TGTGCCAGCAGCTTGTGGAGCGGGAGAACAGATACGCAGTATTTT. Translating gives CASSLWSGRTDTQYF.